This T cell receptor (beta chain) comes out of a study of beta chain features in type 1 diabetes listed by TCRdb under 2018. For the wider study: Mean age, gender distribution, total cell number and subset yield did not differ between patients and healthy donors. A total of 107,917,701 sorted cells were examined across all samples, and RNA yield correlated strongly with the number of cells per subset. In the study, TCRB repertoires of sorted circulating CD4+ T cell subsets from recently diagnosed type 1 diabetes patients were compared with those of matched healthy donors. Regulatory and stem cell-like memory subsets were isolated from only 8 patients and roughly eight healthy donors, whereas naive and central memory subsets came from all 30 or so donors.

The CDR3 measures 17 amino acids from cysteine to phenylalanine. Kept here is only the CDR3 DNA, which spans 51 bases and is read in frame from base 1. Relative to germline, V is 2 bases shorter and J is 7 bases shorter, with 22 bases between their ends. The CDR1 and CDR2 encoded by the germline V gene are SGHVS and FQNEAQ. The entire isolated RNA was reverse transcribed using the High Capacity cDNA Reverse Transcription Kit, and thus expressed TCRB transcripts were sequenced. Naive, central memory and regulatory T cell samples underwent deep immunoSEQ sequencing, averaging roughly 3.4 million total reads per sample. Sorted cells were lysed in RLT buffer, and RNA was extracted using DNase-treated RNeasy Micro or Mini kits according to cell number. Each cell subset was processed on its own to prevent cross-contamination, while patient and healthy donor samples were processed together. TCRB sequences were amplified from cDNA with the immunoSEQ multiplex PCR, producing 87-bp fragments spanning the CDR3 region. Amplicons were sequenced on the Illumina HiSeq platform. Per the authors' processing: PCR bias was computationally corrected using synthetic template baselines, reads within Hamming distance 2 were collapsed, and singletons that could not be merged were discarded. By aligning reads against IMGT, V, D and J genes, CDR3 length, and insertions or deletions at six rearrangement sites were assigned. Within each subset, clonotype counts were normalized to sorted cell number, and only after that were true diversity and Gini coefficients computed with the tcR R package. The overlap coefficient, calculated on TCRB nucleotide sequences, was used to quantify repertoire sharing. Out-of-frame TCRB sequences from naive cells were analyzed as a proxy for the pre-selection repertoire. TCRdb limited this immuneACCESS table to in-frame rearrangements with V and J called. A share of clones is missing; checked studies link under half to unresolved V genes, and the rest is unexplained. V and J calls and clone size are copied from that table; D and trimming were computed from the DNA. The sample table holds roughly 260,000 clones, of which approximately 11% were seen once. The leading ten clones occupy over 0.015% of the sample.

Comments on this clone: Its antigen is currently not known. The input lacks base qualities; no much larger clone sits a single base away.

The study at large found these results: Naive, central memory and regulatory TCRB repertoires appeared more similar among patients than among healthy donors. At VDJ recombination sites, patients with type 1 diabetes made fewer insertions and deleted more nucleotides, a pattern implying thymic rearrangement abnormalities. HLA sub-analyses involved small numbers of individuals, so any influence of HLA type on TCRB rearrangement remained unresolved. Shorter templates might be favored by PCR, yet because patient and control samples were amplified and corrected together, any such skew would affect both groups equally. A moderate but significant shortening of TCRB CDR3 length was observed in type 1 diabetes patients in all four CD4+ subsets. Because cDNA was sequenced instead of genomic DNA, highly expressing activated cells could be over-represented, though the groups showed no difference in activation or CD3 levels.

Each donor gave one peripheral blood draw, averaging approximately 0.11 L, which was collected into heparinised tubes. Naive, central memory, regulatory and stem cell-like memory CD4+ T cells were sorted on a BD FACSAria II using a panel including CD45RO, CCR7, CD25, CD127, CD95 and CD27. All sorted populations exceeded 95% purity. Right away, PBMCs were isolated by Lymphoprep density gradient centrifugation and were stained directly, with no culture step. Samples were stained and sorted in pairs, with one healthy donor and one patient per experiment, so that batch effects were minimized. This TCR was recovered from a man in his thirties or forties with type 1 diabetes. The sequenced sample consisted of naive CD4+ T cells from blood. Interpreted using the paper, the cell subset or site label stands for: true naive CD4+ T cells. The rearranged chain carries TRBV7-8 and TRBJ2-3; a weak D assignment points to TRBD2 (6 bases agree). The encoded CDR3 is CASSLRSRGGVRNTQYF. The DNA sequence is given as TGTGCCAGCAGCTTAAGGTCGCGGGGCGGGGTCCGGAATACGCAGTATTTT.